Presented here are 20 T cell receptor beta chains from one specimen sequenced in a study of blood T cell repertoires in COVID-19. Only in-frame clones appear in the TCRdb table, and some are missing; sequencing was by immunoSEQ multiplex PCR. The sample contains 70,000 or so clones, over 60% of which appear only once. The sample taken for sequencing was peripheral blood. The receptors shown here come from a man between 60 and 75 years old with COVID-19, enrolled during active disease.

CDR3 sequence reads: CASSPGGSGYNEQFF. CDR3 nucleotide sequence: TGCGCCAGCAGCCCCGGGGGTAGCGGGTACAATGAGCAGTTCTTC. The V and J genes are TRBV5-1 and TRBJ2-1; 7 bases fit TRBD2. Germline lookup yields CDR1 SGHRS and CDR2 YFSETQ. The CDR3 totals 15 residues. Unmatched junction bases numbered 8, after V lost 4 bases and J lost 4 bases.

This chain uses TRBV29-1 with TRBJ2-7; 8 bases align to TRBD2. Germline CDR1 and CDR2: SQVTM and ANQGSEA. The CDR3 is 17 residues long. V trimming: 1 base; J trimming: 0 bases; junction bases outside the gene matches: 11. The CDR3 region has the DNA TGCAGCGTTGAAGGAGTAGCGGGGCGGGGGGACTCCTACGAGCAGTACTTC. It is translated as CSVEGVAGRGDSYEQYF.

This clone has just one count. This chain uses TRBV7-2 with TRBJ2-7, with 8 bases lining up with TRBD2. V lost 0 bases to trimming and J lost 10 bases; unmatched junction nucleotides: 5. Germline V gene lookup returns CDR1 SGHTA and CDR2 FQGNSA. This CDR3 is 13 amino acids long. The CDR3 nucleotides read TGTGCCAGCAGCTTAGCAGCGGGGGCGGTTCAGTACTTC. As protein: CASSLAAGAVQYF.

The V and J genes are TRBV6-6 and TRBJ2-3, with 7 bases fitting TRBD1. The CDR3 runs 15 residues. CDR1 and CDR2 from the germline V gene are MNHNY and SVGAGI (reference sequence). Unmatched junction bases numbered 11, after V lost 4 bases and J lost 7 bases. In DNA form, the CDR3 reads TGTGCCAGCAGTTCAACGGGACAGCGATCGAATACGCAGTATTTT. Its protein is CASSSTGQRSNTQYF.

The J gene is TRBJ2-1, the V gene TRBV18; 14 positions agree with TRBD2. J gave up 9 bases and V 5 bases, and 15 bases lay outside the gene matches. CDR1 and CDR2 from the germline V gene are KGHSH and LQKENI. This CDR3 has 18 residues. The CDR3 loop is CASSSTPGLAGVPIEQFF. The CDR3 DNA sequence: TGTGCCAGCTCATCCACCCCGGGACTAGCGGGAGTTCCGATTGAGCAGTTCTTC.

The chain is built from TRBV2 and TRBJ2-7; D is ambiguous. Per the germline V gene, CDR1 is SNHLY and CDR2 is FYNNEI. V was cut by 6 bases and J by 3 bases, with 9 bases left in between. There are 12 residues in the CDR3. The CDR3 loop reads CASRGLGYEQYF. CDR3 DNA: TGTGCCAGCAGGGGCTTGGGCTACGAGCAGTACTTC. Supplemented by reference TRBV2 and TRBJ2-7, the full variable domain reads EPEVTQTPSHQVTQMGQEVILRCVPISNHLYFYWYRQILGQKVEFLVSFYNNEISEKSEIFDDQFSVERPDGSNFTLKIRSTKLEDSAMYFCASRGLGYEQYFGPGTRLTVT.

The V gene is TRBV3-1 (or the pseudogene TRBV3-2), the J gene TRBJ2-3, with 13 bases aligning to TRBD2. The CDR3 has 18 amino acids. The V gene end was trimmed by 4 bases and the J gene end by 3 bases; junction bases not matched to a gene: 10. CDR1 is LGHDT, CDR2 YNNKEL, per germline (reference sequence). CDR3 sequence: CASSRTSGGAVGTDTQYF. The DNA of the CDR3 is TGTGCCAGCAGCCGCACTAGCGGGGGGGCGGTGGGGACAGATACGCAGTATTTT.

V and J are TRBV7-2 and TRBJ1-2, with D unclear. Trimming shortened V by 3 bases and J by 8 bases, and 7 bases separated the two germline ends. The CDR3 length is 11 residues. Germline V CDR1 and CDR2: SGHTA, FQGNSA. The CDR3 nucleotides read TGTGCCAGCAGCTTTCTATTAGGCTACACCTTC. The encoded protein is CASSFLLGYTF.

This clone was found many times. CDR3 residues: CASSEREWTNIQYF. CDR3 in DNA: TGTGCCAGCAGTGAGCGGGAGTGGACGAACATTCAGTACTTC. The rearrangement uses TRBV25-1 and TRBJ2-4; 7 nucleotides align to TRBD2. The CDR3 is 14 residues long. Germline CDR1 and CDR2: MGHDK and SYGVNS. Trimming at V came to 3 bases and at J to 7 bases, leaving 6 bases not matched to a gene.

The rearrangement uses TRBV5-6 and TRBJ2-1, with 10 bases identical to TRBD2. The CDR3 sequence is 13 residues long. J lost 9 bases, V lost 2 bases, and 2 bases had no gene match. Germline V CDR1 and CDR2: SGHDT, YYEEEE. The CDR3: CASSFLAGGEQFF. Written as DNA, the CDR3 is TGTGCCAGCAGCTTTTTAGCGGGGGGTGAGCAGTTCTTC.

With respect to this clone: At the DNA level, this CDR3 is encoded by other sequences in the same sample as well. This chain links TRBV15 with TRBJ2-7; 7 nucleotides align to TRBD1. Germline trimming cut 2 bases from V and 6 bases from J; bases unmatched to any gene: 4. Germline V CDR1 and CDR2: LNHNV, YYDKDF (reference sequence). The CDR3 is made up of 13 amino acids. CDR3 loop: CATSRPQGREQYF. The CDR3 DNA follows: TGTGCCACCAGCAGACCACAGGGGCGCGAGCAGTACTTC.

This rearrangement joins TRBV12-5 to TRBJ2-5, with 9 bases aligning to TRBD2. CDR3 size: 14 residues. Germline V gives CDR1 LGHNT, CDR2 FRNRAP. The ends lost 2 bases at V and 5 bases at J; junction bases unmatched: 3. The CDR3 region has the DNA TGTGCTAGTGGTTTGACGCGGGAGGGGGAGACCCAGTACTTC. Amino acid sequence: CASGLTREGETQYF.

At least ten counts were recorded for this clone. The chain links TRBV7-9 to TRBJ2-7; 8 bases are a match to TRBD2. Germline V lookup: CDR1 SEHNR, CDR2 FQNEAQ (reference sequence). This CDR3 is 14 amino acids long. With V trimmed by 5 bases and J by 6 bases, 9 bases remained unmatched. The CDR3 nucleotides read TGTGCCAGCAGCATCACTAGCGGTTATTCCGAGCAGTACTTC. Its translation is CASSITSGYSEQYF.

The rearrangement joins TRBV12-5 to TRBJ2-5, with a weak D call TRBD2 (5 bases). Trimming cost V 4 bases and J 3 bases, with 15 bases left between them. CDR3 length: 15 residues. The germline V gene has CDR1 LGHNT and CDR2 FRNRAP. The CDR3 sequence: CASGSSLTGKETQYF. CDR3 nucleotide sequence: TGTGCTAGTGGTTCGTCTCTGACGGGAAAAGAGACCCAGTACTTC.

The rearrangement uses TRBV11-3 and TRBJ2-1; 7 bases align to TRBD2. J lost 1 base, V lost 7 bases, and 7 bases had no gene match. The CDR3 has 15 residues. Germline values: CDR1 SGHNT, CDR2 YENEEA. CDR3 sequence reads: CASTLGRQSYNEQFF. Here the CDR3 DNA reads TGTGCCAGCACCCTCGGGAGGCAGTCCTACAATGAGCAGTTCTTC.

V gene TRBV2 combines with J gene TRBJ2-5, with 10 bases identical to TRBD1. CDR1 SNHLY and CDR2 FYNNEI come from the germline V gene. This CDR3 is built from 15 residues. After removal of 4 bases from V and 5 bases from J, the junction contained 7 bases not matched to a gene. CDR3 bases: TGTGCCAGCAGTGGGGGACAGGGGTCGCAGGAGACCCAGTACTTC. This sequence encodes CASSGGQGSQETQYF.

CDR3 protein: CATQGSSYNEQFF. CDR3 nucleotides: TGTGCCACCCAGGGGTCCTCCTACAATGAGCAGTTCTTC. The chain carries TRBV12-3 or TRBV12-4 and TRBJ2-1; weak D call: TRBD1 (6 bases). The V end was cut by 10 bases, the J end by 0 bases, with 10 bases between. CDR3 length: 13 residues.

This sequence joins TRBV14 and TRBJ1-6; 8 bases line up with TRBD1. Losses at the gene ends were 5 bases for V and 10 bases for J; bases not matched to a gene: 7. This CDR3 has 14 amino acids. Germline V lookup: CDR1 SGHDN, CDR2 FVKESK. This chain's CDR3 is CASSSDRDRSPLHF. CDR3 sequence (DNA): TGTGCCAGCAGCTCGGACAGGGATCGATCACCCCTCCACTTT.

The chain recombines TRBV19 with TRBJ2-3; 8 bases are shared with TRBD2. In germline, CDR1 is LNHDA, CDR2 SQIVND (reference sequence). The J segment lost 6 bases and the V segment lost 8 bases, leaving 13 bases of the junction unmatched. This CDR3 is built from 15 residues. The CDR3 nucleotides are TGTGCCAGTGGGTTTATAGCGGGACCGGTGGATACGCAGTATTTT. Translation gives CASGFIAGPVDTQYF.

The chain joins TRBV3-1 (or the pseudogene TRBV3-2) to TRBJ1-1, with a tentative D call TRBD1 (5 bases). Germline V gene lookup returns CDR1 LGHDT and CDR2 YNNKEL (reference sequence). V lost 7 bases and J 4 bases, leaving 16 bases between the germline ends. This CDR3 region has 14 residues. This chain's CDR3 is CASKSPGEVTEAFF. CDR3 DNA sequence: TGTGCCAGCAAGTCACCGGGGGAGGTCACTGAAGCTTTCTTT.